The present entry profiles one T cell receptor beta chain with its context. Its antigen remains unidentified. Replicate sorted-subset PCRs were loaded with around 0.2 ug DNA, 30,000 or so T cell genomes. Assay used: immunoSEQ multiplex PCR; TCRdb lists only in-frame clones, some missing. The sample lists 1,500,000 or so clones, about 98.5% occurring once. The data originate from a study of shared clonotypes between healthy human individuals. In the study overall: Donor ages ranged 18 to 49 years: a couple of women, a few men.

Findings of the study overall: As a rule, naive subsets had a larger estimated richness than memory subsets.

The trim removed 0 bases at V and 2 bases at J, leaving 4 bases unmatched. The germline V gene encodes CDR1 MNHEY and CDR2 SVGAGI. This CDR3 contains 15 residues. Sequencing was performed on naive CD4+ T cells sorted from blood. Subset in this sample: CD45RA+ positively selected. The rearrangement uses TRBV6-5 and TRBJ2-7; 7 bases match TRBD2. This TCR was sampled from a man aged 25 to 45 in good health. The CDR3 reads CASSYSTGGPYEQYF. Here the CDR3 DNA reads TGTGCCAGCAGTTACTCGACGGGAGGCCCCTACGAGCAGTACTTC.